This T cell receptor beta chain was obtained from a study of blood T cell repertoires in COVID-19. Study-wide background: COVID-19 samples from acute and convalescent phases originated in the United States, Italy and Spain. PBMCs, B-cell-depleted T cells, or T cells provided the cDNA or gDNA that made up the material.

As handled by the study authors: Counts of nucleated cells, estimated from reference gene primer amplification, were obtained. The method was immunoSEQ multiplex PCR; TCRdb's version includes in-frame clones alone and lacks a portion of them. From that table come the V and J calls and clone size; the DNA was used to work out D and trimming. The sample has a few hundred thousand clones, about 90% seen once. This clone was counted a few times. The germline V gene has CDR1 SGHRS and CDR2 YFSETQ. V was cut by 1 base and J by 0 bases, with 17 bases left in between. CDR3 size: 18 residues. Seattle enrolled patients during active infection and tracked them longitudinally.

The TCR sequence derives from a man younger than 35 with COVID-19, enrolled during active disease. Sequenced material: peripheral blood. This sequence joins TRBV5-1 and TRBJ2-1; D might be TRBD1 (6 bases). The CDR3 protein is CASSLQWGRTRSYNEQFF. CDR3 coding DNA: TGCGCCAGCAGCTTGCAATGGGGGCGGACCCGCTCCTACAATGAGCAGTTCTTC.